This T cell receptor (beta chain) comes out of a study of T cells of healthy individuals (dated by TCRdb to 2016 to 2018). In regard to this clonotype: There is no known antigen for this receptor. Base-call qualities are not available, and no considerably larger clone is one nucleotide away.

The receptor library was made with 5' RACE. Reads for this sample came from an Illumina MiSeq. Clones were called with MiXCR by TCRdb after fastp trimmed the public reads at Q25, and only in-frame beta chains were retained. Entries that share a CDR3 protein sequence are merged under the most common genes and DNA. For this sample the table gives around 98,000 distinct CDR3 sequences, of which roughly a sixth were detected only once. Together, the top ten hold 6.2% of the sample. CDR1 and CDR2, per the germline V gene, are MGHRA and YSYEKL. Cut back by 4 bases and 5 bases, the V and J ends lie 10 bases apart. The CDR3, cysteine through phenylalanine, is 13 amino acids long. This entry keeps only the CDR3 DNA: 39 bases, framed from base 1.

Rearrangement joined TRBV4-1 to TRBJ2-3, with the D gene not clear enough to name. The sequence derives from a human donor in good health. The CDR3 is CASSRSEGDTQYF. The DNA sequence is given as TGCGCCAGCAGCCGCTCCGAAGGAGATACGCAGTATTTT.